This T cell receptor (beta chain) was sequenced during a study of regulatory T cells in long-lasting Graves disease. As for the study in general: The term persistent Graves' disease signified upward of 5 years on antithyroid drugs with positive TSH receptor antibodies.

Deletions cut 5 bases from V and 4 bases from J, with 11 bases between. Germline CDR1 reads LNHDA; CDR2 reads SQIVND (reference sequence). The CDR3 consists of 13 residues. Arm-PCR of CDR3 regions and iRepertoire HTBI primers were used to build TCR beta libraries. TCRdb processed the multiplex PCR reads anew with MiXCR; each CDR3 protein has one entry. The sample contains more than 650,000 distinct CDR3 sequences, 30% of which appear only once. Sample time point: persistent/refractory GD, antithyroid drugs over 5 years with positive TRAb. RNA extracted from PBMCs served as the sequencing template. Study-level points and caveats: The number of shared public clonotypes was higher in persistent patients (more than 2,500) than new patients (under 1,000). Those with persistent Graves' had less TCR diversity than newly diagnosed patients.

With regard to this clonotype: No antigen is known for it.

This chain uses TRBV19 with TRBJ1-1; D is ambiguous. This receptor was taken from a female donor with Graves disease. Specimen: peripheral blood mononuclear cells (PBMCs), collected when the disease was refractory, from a patient treated with antithyroid drugs. CDR3 sequence reads: CASSEKVATEAFF. For the CDR3, the DNA is TGTGCCAGTAGTGAAAAGGTGGCCACTGAAGCTTTCTTT.